The table lists the clone carrying this T cell receptor (beta chain) with many counts. The CDR3 has 11 residues. The ends were cut back, 0 bases at V and 6 bases at J, with 2 bases in the middle. The germline V gene encodes CDR1 LGHDT and CDR2 YNNKEL (reference sequence). These data originate in a study of human T cells and chemical hapten exposure. Time point of the sample: patch test 1, 2 weeks after DPC sensitization. Treatment defined: therapeutic diphenylcyclopropenone sensitization with weekly scalp DPC. In TCRdb, the RACE reads were re-called with MiXCR into one record per CDR3 protein. This table holds 70,000 to 100,000 distinct CDR3 sequences, approximately 8% found once.

The sequence was collected from a woman aged 25 to 39 with alopecia areata. Some clones in this sample may be carry-over from other donors' samples. This chain links TRBV3-1 with TRBJ1-2; D gene ambiguous. Material: whole blood, obtained in connection with sensitization to the hapten diphenylcyclopropenone (DPC). The chain's CDR3 is CASSQENGYTF. In DNA, the CDR3 is TGTGCCAGCAGCCAAGAAAATGGCTACACCTTC.